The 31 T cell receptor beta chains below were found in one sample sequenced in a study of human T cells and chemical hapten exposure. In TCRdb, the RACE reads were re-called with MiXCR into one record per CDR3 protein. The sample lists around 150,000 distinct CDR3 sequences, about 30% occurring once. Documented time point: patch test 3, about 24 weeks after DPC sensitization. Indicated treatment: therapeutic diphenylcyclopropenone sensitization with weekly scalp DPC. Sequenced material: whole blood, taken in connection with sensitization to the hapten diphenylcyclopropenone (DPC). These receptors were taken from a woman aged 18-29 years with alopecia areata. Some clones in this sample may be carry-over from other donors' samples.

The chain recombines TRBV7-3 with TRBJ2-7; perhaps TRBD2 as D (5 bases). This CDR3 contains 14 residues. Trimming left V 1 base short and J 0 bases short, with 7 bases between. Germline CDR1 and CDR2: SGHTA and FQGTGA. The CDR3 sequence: CASSLNSVSYEQYF. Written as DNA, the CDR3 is TGTGCCAGCAGCTTAAATAGCGTCTCCTACGAGCAGTACTTC.

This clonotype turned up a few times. The CDR3 region has the DNA TGTGCCAGCAGCCAAGGTCGGTGGCAGTTCTTC. Translation: CASSQGRWQFF. The chain joins TRBV14 to TRBJ2-1; D remains ambiguous. Trimming removed 1 base at V and 12 bases at J, with 7 bases between. CDR3 length: 11 amino acids. CDR1 and CDR2 from the germline V gene are SGHDN and FVKESK.

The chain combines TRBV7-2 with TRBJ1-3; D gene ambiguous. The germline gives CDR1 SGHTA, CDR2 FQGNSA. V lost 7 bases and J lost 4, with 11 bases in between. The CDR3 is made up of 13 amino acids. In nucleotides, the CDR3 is TGTGCCAGCACCCCCGGCCGCGGAAACACCATATATTTT. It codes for CASTPGRGNTIYF. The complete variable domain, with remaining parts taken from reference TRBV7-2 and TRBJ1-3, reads GAGVSQSPSNKVTEKGKDVELRCDPISGHTALYWYRQSLGQGLEFLIYFQGNSAPDKSGLPSDRFSAERTGGSVSTLTIQRTQQEDSAVYLCASTPGRGNTIYFGEGSWLTVV.

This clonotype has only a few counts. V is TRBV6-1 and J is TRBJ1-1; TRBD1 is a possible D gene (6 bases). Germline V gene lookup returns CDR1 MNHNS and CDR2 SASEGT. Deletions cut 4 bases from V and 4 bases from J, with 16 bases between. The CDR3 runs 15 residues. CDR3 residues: CASSVTGLRGTEAFF. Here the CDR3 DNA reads TGTGCCAGCAGTGTAACGGGTCTCAGGGGCACTGAAGCTTTCTTT.

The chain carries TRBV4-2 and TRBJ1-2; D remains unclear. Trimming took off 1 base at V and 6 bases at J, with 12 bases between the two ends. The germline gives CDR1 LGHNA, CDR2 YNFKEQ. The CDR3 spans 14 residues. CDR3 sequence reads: CASSQVPESHGYTF. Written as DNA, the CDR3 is TGTGCCAGCAGCCAAGTACCGGAATCACATGGCTACACCTTC.

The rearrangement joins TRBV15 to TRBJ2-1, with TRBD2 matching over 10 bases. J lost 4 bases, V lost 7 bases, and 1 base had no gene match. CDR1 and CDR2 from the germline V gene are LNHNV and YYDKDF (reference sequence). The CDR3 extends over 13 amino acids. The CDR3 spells CATKTSGYNEQFF. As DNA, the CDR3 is TGTGCCACCAAGACTAGCGGGTACAATGAGCAGTTCTTC.

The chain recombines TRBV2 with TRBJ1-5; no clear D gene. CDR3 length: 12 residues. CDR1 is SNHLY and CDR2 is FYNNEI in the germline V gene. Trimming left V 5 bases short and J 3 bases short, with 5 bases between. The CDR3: CASSKDNQPQHF. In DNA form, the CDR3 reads TGTGCCAGCAGTAAAGACAATCAGCCCCAGCATTTT.

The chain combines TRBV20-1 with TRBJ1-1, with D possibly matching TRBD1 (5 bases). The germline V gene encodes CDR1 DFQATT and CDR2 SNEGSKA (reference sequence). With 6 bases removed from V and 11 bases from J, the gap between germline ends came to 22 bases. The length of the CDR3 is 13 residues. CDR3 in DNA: TGCAGTGCCCCAGAGGGGACCCTGGATGGGGCTTTCTTT. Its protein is CSAPEGTLDGAFF.

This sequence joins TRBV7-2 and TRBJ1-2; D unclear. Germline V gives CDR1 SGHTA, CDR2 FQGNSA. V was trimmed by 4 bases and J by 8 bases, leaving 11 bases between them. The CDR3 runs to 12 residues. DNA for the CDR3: TGTGCCAGCAGCTCTAGCCGTCCGGGCTACACCTTC. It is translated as CASSSSRPGYTF.

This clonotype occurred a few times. The CDR3 nucleotides read TGTGCCAGCAGCTTAGAGTCCTCTTACGAGCAGTACTTC. The encoded protein is CASSLESSYEQYF. The chain couples TRBV13 to TRBJ2-7, with D unresolved. Per the germline V gene, CDR1 is PRHDT and CDR2 is FYEKMQ (reference sequence). V was pared by 1 base and J by 4 bases, with 8 bases between. The CDR3 totals 13 residues.

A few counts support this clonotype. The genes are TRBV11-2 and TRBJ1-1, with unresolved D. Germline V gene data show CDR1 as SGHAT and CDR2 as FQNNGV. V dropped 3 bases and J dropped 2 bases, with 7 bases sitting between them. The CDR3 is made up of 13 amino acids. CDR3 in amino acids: CASSFSGNTEAFF. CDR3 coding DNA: TGTGCCAGCAGCTTTTCCGGCAACACTGAAGCTTTCTTT.

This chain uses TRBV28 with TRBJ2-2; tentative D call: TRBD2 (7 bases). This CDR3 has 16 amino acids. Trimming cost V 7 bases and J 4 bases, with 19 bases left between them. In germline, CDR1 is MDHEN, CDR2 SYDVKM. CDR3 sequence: CASMTGGLIVTGELFF. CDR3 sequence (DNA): TGTGCCAGCATGACGGGGGGCCTTATTGTCACCGGGGAGCTGTTTTTT.

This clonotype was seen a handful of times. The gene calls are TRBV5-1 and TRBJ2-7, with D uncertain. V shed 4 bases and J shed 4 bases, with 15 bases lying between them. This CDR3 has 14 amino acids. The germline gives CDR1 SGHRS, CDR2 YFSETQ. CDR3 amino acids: CASSLVLDHYEQYF. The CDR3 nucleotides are TGCGCCAGCAGCCTGGTCCTAGACCATTACGAGCAGTACTTC.

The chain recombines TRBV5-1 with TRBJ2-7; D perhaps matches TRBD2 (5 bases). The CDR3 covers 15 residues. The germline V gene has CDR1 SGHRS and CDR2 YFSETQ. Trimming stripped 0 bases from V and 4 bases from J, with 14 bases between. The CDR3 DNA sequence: TGCGCCAGCAGCTTGGATCTAGGGTGGAGGTACGAGCAGTACTTC. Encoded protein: CASSLDLGWRYEQYF.

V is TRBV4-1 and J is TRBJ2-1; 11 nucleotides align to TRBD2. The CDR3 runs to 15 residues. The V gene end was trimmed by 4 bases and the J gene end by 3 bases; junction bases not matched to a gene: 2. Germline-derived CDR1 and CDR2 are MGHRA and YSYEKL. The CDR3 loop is CASSLAGGIYNEQFF. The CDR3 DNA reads TGCGCCAGCAGCCTAGCGGGGGGGATCTACAATGAGCAGTTCTTC.

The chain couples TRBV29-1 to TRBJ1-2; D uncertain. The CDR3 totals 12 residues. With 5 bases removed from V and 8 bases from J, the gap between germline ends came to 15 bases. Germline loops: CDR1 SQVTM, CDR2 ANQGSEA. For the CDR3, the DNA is TGCAGCGTTCCAGATGCTTTGGGAGGCTACACCTTC. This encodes CSVPDALGGYTF.

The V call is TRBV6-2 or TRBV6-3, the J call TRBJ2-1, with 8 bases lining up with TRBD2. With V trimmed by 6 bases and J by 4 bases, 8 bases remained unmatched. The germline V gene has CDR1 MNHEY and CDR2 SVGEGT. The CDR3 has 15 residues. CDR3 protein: CASSPPGLGYNEQFF. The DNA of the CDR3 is TGTGCCAGCAGCCCACCGGGACTAGGATACAATGAGCAGTTCTTC.

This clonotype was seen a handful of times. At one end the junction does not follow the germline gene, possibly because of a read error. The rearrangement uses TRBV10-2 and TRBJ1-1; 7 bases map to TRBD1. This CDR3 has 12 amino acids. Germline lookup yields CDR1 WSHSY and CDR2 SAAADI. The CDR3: CASTGGNAEAFF. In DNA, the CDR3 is TGCGCCAGCACAGGGGGGAACGCTGAAGCTTTCTTT.

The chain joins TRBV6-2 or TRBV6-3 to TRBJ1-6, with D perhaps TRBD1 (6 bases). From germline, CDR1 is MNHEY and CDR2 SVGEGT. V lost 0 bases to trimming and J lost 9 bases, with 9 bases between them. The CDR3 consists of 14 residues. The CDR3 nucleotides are TGTGCCAGCAGTTACTCAGGAGGGGGTTCACCCCTCCACTTT. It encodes CASSYSGGGSPLHF.

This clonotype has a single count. As DNA, the CDR3 is TGTGCCAGCGGCCCGATGAGAGGGGTTGAAGCTTTCTTT. Its translation: CASGPMRGVEAFF. The chain recombines TRBV27 with TRBJ1-1; TRBD1 might be the D (5 bases). Trimming pared 8 bases from V and 7 bases from J, leaving 17 bases between. CDR3 length: 13 amino acids. From germline, CDR1 is MNHEY and CDR2 SMNVEV (reference sequence).

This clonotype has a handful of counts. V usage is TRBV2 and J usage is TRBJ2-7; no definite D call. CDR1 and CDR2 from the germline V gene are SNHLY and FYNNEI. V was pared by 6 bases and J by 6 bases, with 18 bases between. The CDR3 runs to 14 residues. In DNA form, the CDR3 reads TGTGCCAGCAGGGCCTCGGGCCTAGGTCTCGAGCAGTACTTC. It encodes CASRASGLGLEQYF.

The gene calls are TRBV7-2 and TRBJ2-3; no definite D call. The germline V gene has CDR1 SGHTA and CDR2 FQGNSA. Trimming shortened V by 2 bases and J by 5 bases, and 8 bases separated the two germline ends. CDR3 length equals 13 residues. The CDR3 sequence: CASSLKTGDTQYF. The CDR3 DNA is TGTGCCAGCAGCTTAAAAACTGGAGATACGCAGTATTTT.

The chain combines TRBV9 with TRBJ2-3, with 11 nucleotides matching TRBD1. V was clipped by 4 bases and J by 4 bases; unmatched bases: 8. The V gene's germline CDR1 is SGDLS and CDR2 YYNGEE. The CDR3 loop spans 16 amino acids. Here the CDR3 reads CASSPWTGGSADTQYF. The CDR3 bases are TGTGCCAGCAGCCCATGGACAGGGGGCAGCGCAGATACGCAGTATTTT.

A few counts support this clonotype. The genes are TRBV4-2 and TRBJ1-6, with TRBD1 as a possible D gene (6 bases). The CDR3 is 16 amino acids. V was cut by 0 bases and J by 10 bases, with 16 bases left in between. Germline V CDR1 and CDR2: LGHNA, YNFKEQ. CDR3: CASSQDTSRGGSPLHF. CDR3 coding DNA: TGTGCCAGCAGCCAAGATACTTCCAGGGGAGGATCACCCCTCCACTTT.

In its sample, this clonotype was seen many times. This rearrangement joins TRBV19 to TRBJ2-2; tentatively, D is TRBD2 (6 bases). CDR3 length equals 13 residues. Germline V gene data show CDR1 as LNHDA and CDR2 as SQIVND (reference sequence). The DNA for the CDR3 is TGTGGGACGGGGGTTCCGAACACCGGGGAGCTGTTTTTT. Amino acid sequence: CGTGVPNTGELFF.

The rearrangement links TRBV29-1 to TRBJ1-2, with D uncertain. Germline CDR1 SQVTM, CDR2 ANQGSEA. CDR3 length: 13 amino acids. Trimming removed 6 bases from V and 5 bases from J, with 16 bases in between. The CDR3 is CSVLELDGYGYTF. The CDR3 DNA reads TGCAGCGTCCTTGAACTGGACGGTTATGGCTACACCTTC.

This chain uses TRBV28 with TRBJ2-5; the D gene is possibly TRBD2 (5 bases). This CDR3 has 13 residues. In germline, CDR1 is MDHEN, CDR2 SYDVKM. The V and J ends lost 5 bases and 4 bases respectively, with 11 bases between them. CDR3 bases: TGTGCCAGCAGTCGAGCAAGCGGAGAGACCCAGTACTTC. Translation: CASSRASGETQYF.

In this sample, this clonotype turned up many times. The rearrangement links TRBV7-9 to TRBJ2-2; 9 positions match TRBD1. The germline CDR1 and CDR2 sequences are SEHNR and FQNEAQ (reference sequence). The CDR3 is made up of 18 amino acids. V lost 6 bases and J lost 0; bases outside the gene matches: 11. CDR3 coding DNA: TGTGCCAGCAGAACTAACGAGAGACAGGGGGCGAACACCGGGGAGCTGTTTTTT. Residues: CASRTNERQGANTGELFF. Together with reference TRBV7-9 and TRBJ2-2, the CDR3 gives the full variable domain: DTGVSQNPRHKITKRGQNVTFRCDPISEHNRLYWYRQTLGQGPEFLTYFQNEAQLEKSRLLSDRFSAERPKGSFSTLEIQRTEQGDSAMYLCASRTNERQGANTGELFFGEGSRLTVL.

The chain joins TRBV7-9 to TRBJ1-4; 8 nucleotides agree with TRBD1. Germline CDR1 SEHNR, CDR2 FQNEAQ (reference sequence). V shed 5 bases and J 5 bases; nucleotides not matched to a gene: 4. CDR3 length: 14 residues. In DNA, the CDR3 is TGTGCCAGCAGCGAGGACAGGGTGAATGAAAAACTGTTTTTT. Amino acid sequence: CASSEDRVNEKLFF.

The CDR3 is CASSRELGEQFF. The CDR3 DNA reads as TGTGCCAGCAGCCGAGAGTTGGGTGAGCAGTTCTTC. The chain has TRBV7-3 and TRBJ2-1; D is ambiguous. Trimming left V 5 bases short and J 9 bases short, with 11 bases between. CDR3 length: 12 residues. Looked up from germline, CDR1 is SGHTA and CDR2 is FQGTGA. Filled out from reference TRBV7-3 and TRBJ2-1, the complete variable domain reads GAGVSQTPSNKVTEKGKYVELRCDPISGHTALYWYRQSLGQGPEFLIYFQGTGAADDSGLPNDRFFAVRPEGSVSTLKIQRTERGDSAVYLCASSRELGEQFFGPGTRLTVL.

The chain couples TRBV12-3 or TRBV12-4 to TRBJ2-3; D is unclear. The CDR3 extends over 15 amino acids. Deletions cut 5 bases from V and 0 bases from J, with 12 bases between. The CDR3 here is CASSDETESTDTQYF. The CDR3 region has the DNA TGTGCCAGCAGTGACGAAACCGAGAGCACAGATACGCAGTATTTT.